The rows below give T cell receptor beta chains drawn from one sample of a study of Ad26.COV2.S vaccination and SARS-CoV-2 variants. The assay was immunoSEQ multiplex PCR, and TCRdb's table has in-frame clones only and misses some. The sample carries over 200,000 clones, around 89% recorded once. The sequenced sample was peripheral blood, obtained in a trial of Ad26.COV2.S vaccine versus placebo. The receptors were sampled from a person between 18 and 60 years old who received the Ad26.COV2.S COVID-19 vaccine or a placebo. Each CDR3 is given with its conserved first and last residue. Each record gives: V gene, clone size, J gene, D gene, CDR3 protein, CDR3 DNA. The D gene is left open where the match is weak. Some rows mark clone size as missing; the rest say once, few, many or name a class of expanded clone.

V: TRBV6-1; size: -; J: TRBJ2-1; D: -; CDR3: CASSALTSGTLSYNEQFF; DNA: TGTGCCAGCAGTGCCCTGACCTCCGGGACGCTATCCTACAATGAGCAGTTCTTC
V: TRBV5-1; size: -; J: TRBJ2-3; D: -; CDR3: CASSLAAARVSGGTDTQYF; DNA: TGCGCCAGCAGCTTGGCCGCGGCCCGGGTCTCCGGGGGCACAGATACGCAGTATTTT
V: TRBV5-1; size: -; J: TRBJ2-2; D: -; CDR3: CASSFSDTGELFF; DNA: TGCGCCAGCAGCTTCAGTGACACCGGGGAGCTGTTTTTT
V: TRBV4-1; size: -; J: TRBJ2-7; D: TRBD2; CDR3: CASSPRRAGAEQYF; DNA: TGCGCCAGCAGCCCGAGACGAGCGGGAGCCGAGCAGTACTTC
V: TRBV3-1/TRBV3-2; size: once; J: TRBJ2-3; D: TRBD2; CDR3: CASSPTSGDTQYF; DNA: TGTGCCAGCAGCCCTACTAGCGGCGATACGCAGTATTTT
V: TRBV2; size: few; J: TRBJ1-2; D: -; CDR3: CASSIKYGYTF; DNA: TGTGCCAGCTCCATAAAATACGGCTACACCTTC
V: TRBV5-1; size: -; J: TRBJ2-5; D: TRBD2; CDR3: CASSVGLAGGRDQETQYF; DNA: TGCGCCAGCAGCGTGGGACTAGCGGGAGGGCGGGACCAGGAGACCCAGTACTTC
V: TRBV18; size: -; J: TRBJ2-2; D: TRBD2; CDR3: CASSPGTSANTGELFF; DNA: TGTGCCAGCTCACCGGGGACTAGCGCGAACACCGGGGAGCTGTTTTTT
V: TRBV6-1; size: -; J: TRBJ1-5; D: -; CDR3: CASSEASQPQHF; DNA: TGTGCCAGCAGTGAAGCGTCCCAGCCCCAGCATTTT
V: TRBV11-2; size: -; J: TRBJ1-3; D: -; CDR3: CASNPSVGPGNTIYF; DNA: TGTGCCAGCAACCCTTCGGTGGGGCCGGGAAACACCATATATTTT
V: TRBV3-1/TRBV3-2; size: few; J: TRBJ1-3; D: -; CDR3: CASSQETGTGNTIYF; DNA: TGTGCCAGCAGCCAAGAGACGGGGACTGGAAACACCATATATTTT
V: TRBV9; size: -; J: TRBJ2-3; D: -; CDR3: CASSVGKGGLTPADTQYF; DNA: TGTGCCAGCAGCGTAGGAAAGGGGGGCCTAACTCCCGCGGATACGCAGTATTTT
V: TRBV19; size: -; J: TRBJ1-1; D: TRBD1; CDR3: CASSSWVTGVLGTEAFF; DNA: TGTGCCAGTAGTTCCTGGGTGACAGGGGTATTGGGCACTGAAGCTTTCTTT
V: TRBV9; size: few; J: TRBJ1-2; D: -; CDR3: CASSLRALGYGYTF; DNA: TGTGCCAGCAGCCTTCGGGCCCTCGGCTATGGCTACACCTTC
V: TRBV2; size: -; J: TRBJ2-2; D: -; CDR3: CASIESGTGELFF; DNA: TGTGCCAGCATAGAATCCGGCACCGGGGAGCTGTTTTTT
V: TRBV4-3; size: -; J: TRBJ2-3; D: TRBD2; CDR3: CASSQVSGLAGGDTQYF; DNA: TGCGCCAGCAGCCAAGTGTCAGGACTAGCGGGAGGAGATACGCAGTATTTT
V: TRBV27; size: -; J: TRBJ2-7; D: TRBD1; CDR3: CASRGILGTGSSYEQYF; DNA: TGTGCCAGTAGGGGGATTCTCGGGACAGGGTCCTCCTACGAGCAGTACTTC
V: TRBV24-1; size: -; J: TRBJ2-5; D: -; CDR3: CATSDPAAQETQYF; DNA: TGTGCCACCAGTGACCCCGCGGCCCAGGAGACCCAGTACTTC
V: TRBV5-6; size: -; J: TRBJ1-3; D: -; CDR3: CASSWGAAGNTIYF; DNA: TGTGCCAGCAGCTGGGGCGCGGCTGGAAACACCATATATTTT
V: TRBV5-1; size: -; J: TRBJ2-1; D: -; CDR3: CASSTDAWGEQFF; DNA: TGCGCCAGCAGTACTGACGCCTGGGGTGAGCAGTTCTTC
V: TRBV29-1; size: -; J: TRBJ2-1; D: TRBD2; CDR3: CSVPSSGRGDEQFF; DNA: TGCAGCGTCCCCAGTAGCGGGAGAGGCGATGAGCAGTTCTTC
V: TRBV10-1; size: -; J: TRBJ2-4; D: TRBD1; CDR3: CASSESDRGNIQYF; DNA: TGCGCCAGCAGTGAATCGGACAGGGGTAACATTCAGTACTTC